This TCR beta chain was captured in a study of regulatory T cells in long-lasting Graves disease. Study-wide context: Graves' patients with a new diagnosis had received antithyroid drugs under 3 months.

Time point in this sample: newly diagnosed GD, antithyroid drugs for less than 3 months. RNA from PBMCs was the source of the TCR library. With iRepertoire HTBI primers and Arm-PCR of CDR3 regions, TCR beta libraries were built. TCRdb reprocessed the multiplex PCR reads with MiXCR, giving one entry per CDR3 protein. The data contain under 450,000 distinct CDR3 sequences, under 20% of them singletons. This clonotype was seen at least ten times. The same specimen was also included in a second study, on T cells in Graves' hyperthyroidism and ophthalmopathy. This second report adds: A model using 13 V-J features told ophthalmopathy apart from stable hyperthyroidism. Ophthalmopathy onset followed model prediction by a median approximately six months.

The sample in question was peripheral blood mononuclear cells (PBMCs), obtained at new diagnosis, from a patient treated with antithyroid drugs. The clonotype originates from a woman aged 18-29 years with Graves disease.

The CDR3 sequence is CASSLLTSGSIYEQYF. Written as DNA, the CDR3 is TGTGCCAGCAGTCTCCTGACTAGCGGGAGTATATACGAGCAGTACTTC. V gene TRBV28 combines with J gene TRBJ2-7, with 12 positions matching TRBD2. Trimming took 5 bases from V and 4 from J; bases not matched to a gene: 9. CDR3 length: 16 residues. Germline assignment: CDR1 MDHEN and CDR2 SYDVKM.